The subject of this entry is one TCR beta chain. This sample was taken from a study of shared clonotypes between healthy human individuals. The naive CD8 subset, CD45RO-negative cells positively selected for CCR7, excluded terminally differentiated effector memory CD45RA+ cells. Donation came from healthy HIV-negative adults that had no recent acute infections or vaccinations. A deep-level run was used for the assay. Generated by immunoSEQ multiplex PCR, the TCRdb table keeps only in-frame clones and is missing some. The table includes roughly 850,000 clones, 96% detected once. The germline CDR1 and CDR2 sequences are SGHVS and FQNEAQ. V lost 1 base, J lost 0 bases, and 15 bases lay in between. The CDR3 loop spans 18 amino acids.

The source material was naive CD8+ T cells sorted from blood. V usage is TRBV7-8 and J usage is TRBJ2-2; tentatively, D is TRBD1 or TRBD2 (5 bases each). This TCR derives from a man between 25 and 39 years old in good health. CDR3 bases: TGTGCCAGCAGCTTAGGGACGAGGGGCCCCTCGAACACCGGGGAGCTGTTTTTT. Protein sequence: CASSLGTRGPSNTGELFF.